Listed here are 13 T cell receptor beta chains from one sample, sequenced in a study of OX40 agonist ivuxolimab in advanced cancers. Here immunoSEQ multiplex PCR was the method, and the copy in TCRdb shows in-frame clones only, minus some. In the table there are around 31,000 clones, roughly 89% of which are singletons. Sequenced material: CD4+ or CD8+ T cells sorted from blood, taken in a trial of the OX40 agonist ivuxolimab. The receptors originated from an adult with an advanced solid tumor such as melanoma, head and neck, liver or kidney cancer.

The chain employs TRBV6-5 and TRBJ1-1, with D possibly TRBD1 on 5 matching bases. V shed 0 bases and J shed 7 bases, with 9 bases lying between them. This CDR3 comprises 13 residues. Germline values: CDR1 MNHEY, CDR2 SVGAGI. DNA of the CDR3: TGTGCCAGCAGTTACTCAGACAGTTATGAAGCTTTCTTT. It encodes CASSYSDSYEAFF.

The genes are TRBV7-9 and TRBJ2-2; D unresolved. Trimming pared 1 base from V and 6 bases from J, leaving 6 bases between. CDR1 SEHNR and CDR2 FQNEAQ come from the germline V gene (reference sequence). The CDR3 contains 13 residues. This CDR3 is CASSLGSSGELFF. In DNA form, the CDR3 reads TGTGCCAGCAGCTTAGGTTCATCCGGGGAGCTGTTTTTT.

This rearrangement joins TRBV28 to TRBJ2-1; D is possibly TRBD2 (7 bases). Germline CDR1 MDHEN, CDR2 SYDVKM. The CDR3 loop spans 16 amino acids. V was cut by 6 bases and J by 4 bases, with 19 bases left in between. The CDR3 nucleotides are TGTGCCAGCAGCCTACTCAAGGGGGGGATTTACAATGAGCAGTTCTTC. This codes for CASSLLKGGIYNEQFF.

The chain has TRBV5-6 and TRBJ2-3; TRBD2 agrees at 7 bases. Germline V gene sequence: CDR1 SGHDT, CDR2 YYEEEE. The CDR3 extends over 15 amino acids. Trimming at V came to 2 bases and at J to 0 bases, leaving 3 bases not matched to a gene. CDR3: CASSFSSGSTDTQYF. DNA of the CDR3: TGTGCCAGCAGCTTTTCTAGCGGCAGCACAGATACGCAGTATTTT.

This chain uses TRBV5-8 with TRBJ2-3; 10 nucleotides agree with TRBD1. The germline V gene has CDR1 SGHTS and CDR2 YDEGEE. This CDR3 is built from 15 residues. V was clipped by 2 bases and J by 6 bases; unmatched bases: 6. The chain's CDR3 is CASSLRTGGMDTQYF. The CDR3, as DNA: TGTGCCAGCAGCTTACGGACAGGGGGTATGGATACGCAGTATTTT.

This chain links TRBV27 with TRBJ2-2; possible D gene TRBD2, 5 bases. The V gene lost 1 base and the J gene lost 6 bases, with 12 bases spanning the gap. The CDR3 length is 15 residues. Germline CDR1 is MNHEY and CDR2 is SMNVEV (reference sequence). In DNA form, the CDR3 reads TGTGCCAGCAGTTTATATATCCGCGGGCCCGGGGAGCTGTTTTTT. Its translation is CASSLYIRGPGELFF.

V is TRBV15 and J is TRBJ2-7; no clear D. There are 16 residues in the CDR3. Germline V CDR1 and CDR2: LNHNV, YYDKDF (reference sequence). Trimming pared 1 base from V and 3 bases from J, leaving 16 bases between. The CDR3 region is CATSRGRAMQNYEQYF. The CDR3 DNA sequence: TGTGCCACCAGCAGAGGCCGGGCCATGCAGAACTACGAGCAGTACTTC.

The V gene is TRBV6-1, the J gene TRBJ1-2; unclear D gene. The germline V gene encodes CDR1 MNHNS and CDR2 SASEGT. This CDR3 is built from 17 residues. V dropped 3 bases and J dropped 4 bases, with 21 bases sitting between them. The CDR3 here is CASSESPQFWGSYGYTF. In DNA, the CDR3 is TGTGCCAGCAGTGAGTCCCCCCAGTTTTGGGGTAGCTATGGCTACACCTTC.

This chain joins TRBV6-1 and TRBJ1-3; D is possibly TRBD1 (5 bases). Trimming left V 2 bases short and J 0 bases short, with 11 bases between. Germline CDR1 is MNHNS and CDR2 is SASEGT. The CDR3 has 16 residues. CDR3 in DNA: TGTGCCAGCAGTGAAAACGGACAAGTCTCTGGAAACACCATATATTTT. Translation gives CASSENGQVSGNTIYF.

The chain carries TRBV28 and TRBJ1-1, with unresolved D. Trimming removed 4 bases from V and 3 bases from J, with 12 bases in between. Per germline, CDR1 MDHEN and CDR2 SYDVKM. This CDR3 region has 14 residues. CDR3 coding DNA: TGTGCCAGCAGTTCAAAATGGGGATACACTGAAGCTTTCTTT. The encoded protein is CASSSKWGYTEAFF.

This clone was observed once. This chain connects TRBV11-2 to TRBJ1-1; TRBD1 is a possible D gene (5 bases). This CDR3 spans 15 amino acids. Trimming pared 1 base from V and 8 bases from J, leaving 17 bases between. CDR1 is SGHAT, CDR2 FQNNGV, per germline. CDR3 amino acids: CASSLAGGVNWEAFF. The CDR3 nucleotides read TGTGCCAGCAGCTTAGCGGGGGGGGTAAACTGGGAAGCTTTCTTT.

The chain links TRBV15 to TRBJ1-1; no reliable D call. Between the trimmed V and J ends, which lost 2 bases and 4 bases, there was a span of 14 bases. The CDR3 has 15 residues. The V gene's germline CDR1 is LNHNV and CDR2 YYDKDF (reference sequence). The chain's CDR3 is CATSRPNLGPTEAFF. DNA for the CDR3: TGTGCCACCAGCAGACCAAACTTGGGCCCCACTGAAGCTTTCTTT.

The J gene is TRBJ2-1, the V gene TRBV11-2, with unresolved D. Trimming stripped 2 bases from V and 8 bases from J, with 7 bases between. The CDR3 is made up of 12 amino acids. CDR1 and CDR2 from the germline V gene are SGHAT and FQNNGV. In DNA form, the CDR3 reads TGTGCCAGCAGCTTAATCAGGTATGAGCAGTTCTTC. Translation gives CASSLIRYEQFF. Full variable domain (outside the CDR3, taken from reference TRBV11-2 and TRBJ2-1): EAGVAQSPRYKIIEKRQSVAFWCNPISGHATLYWYQQILGQGPKLLIQFQNNGVVDDSQLPKDRFSAERLKGVDSTLKIQPAKLEDSAVYLCASSLIRYEQFFGPGTRLTVL.